This T cell receptor (beta chain) was captured by sequencing in a study of OX40 agonist ivuxolimab in advanced cancers. Germline assignment: CDR1 LNHDA and CDR2 SQIVND (reference sequence). Trimming left V 5 bases short and J 5 bases short, with 24 bases between. The CDR3 has 17 amino acids. Comments on this clone: What it binds is not known.

Sequenced by immunoSEQ multiplex PCR; TCRdb stores in-frame clones only, minus some. This sample has 80,000 to 100,000 clones, with around 87% found just once. Study findings and constraints: Certain nonresponding patients likewise had low normalized T-cell clonal expansion.

Drawing of blood for sampling happened at baseline, at cycle 4 day 1, and at cycle 7 day 1. The chain couples TRBV19 to TRBJ1-1, with TRBD1 as a possible D gene (5 bases). The sequence was obtained from an adult with an advanced solid tumor such as melanoma, head and neck, liver or kidney cancer. The sequenced sample was CD4+ or CD8+ T cells sorted from blood, obtained in a trial of the OX40 agonist ivuxolimab. CDR3 coding DNA: TGTGCCAGTAGTGAAATTGGGCGGAATACAGGAAAGACTGAAGCTTTCTTT. Translation gives CASSEIGRNTGKTEAFF.